These T cell receptor beta chains were read from a single sample in a study of T cell responses to AZD1222 COVID-19 vaccine. Clones were read by immunoSEQ multiplex PCR, and TCRdb kept only the in-frame ones, dropping some. This sample has over 95,000 clones, with 91% found just once. The specimen comprised peripheral blood, sampled 28 days after the second AZD1222 dose. Receptor source: an adult who received the AZD1222 COVID-19 vaccine. The CDR3 runs from the conserved cysteine through the conserved F or W. Clone size appears in some rows only: once, few, many, or a class for an expanded clone.

cdr3_aa	v_call	j_call	clone_size
CAWSAGGYEQYF	TRBV30	TRBJ2-7	-
CASSAKGFRSFEQYF	TRBV19	TRBJ2-7	-
CASSKSGAFSGNTIYF	TRBV19	TRBJ1-3	-
CATSDRDRKNTEAFF	TRBV24-1	TRBJ1-1	-
CASSLDGGRGVELTGELFF	TRBV5-1	TRBJ2-2	-
CASSRRGVDYGYTF	TRBV14	TRBJ1-2	-
CASGVFSNTDTQYF	TRBV5-1	TRBJ2-3	once
CASSLYLAAAGNTIYF	TRBV28	TRBJ1-3	-
CASSEGQVISYEQYF	TRBV18	TRBJ2-7	-
CASSEQTPQNYGYTF	TRBV2	TRBJ1-2	-
CASSPGSNNEQFF	TRBV28	TRBJ2-1	-
CASSLGSAGNIQYF	TRBV27	TRBJ2-4	medium-sized
CASRSSLNQPQHF	TRBV28	TRBJ1-5	-
CASSFGQEDQPQHF	TRBV5-6	TRBJ1-5	-
CASSEVGRANEKLFF	TRBV6-1	TRBJ1-4	-
CSGQGTYEQYF	TRBV29-1	TRBJ2-7	-
CASSLTSSYEQYF	TRBV27	TRBJ2-7	-
CASSDGGTDTQYF	TRBV10-1	TRBJ2-3	-
CASSLEGMNEQFF	TRBV5-1	TRBJ2-1	-
CASSLELNTEAFF	TRBV11-2	TRBJ1-1	-
CASSLSGQVREQYF	TRBV27	TRBJ2-7	-
CASSLRTGDGGNQPQHF	TRBV27	TRBJ1-5	once
CATSDFKETQYF	TRBV24-1	TRBJ2-5	-
CASSFPDRAEAFF	TRBV13	TRBJ1-1	-
CASSEGQVGETQYF	TRBV5-1	TRBJ2-5	-
CASSGPLAASTDTQYF	TRBV5-1	TRBJ2-3	-
CASSLGLAGRTDTQYF	TRBV3-1/TRBV3-2	TRBJ2-3	-
CASSQKGLAGVRNEQFF	TRBV4-1	TRBJ2-1	-
CAGGQGDSGANVLTF	TRBV6-5	TRBJ2-6	-
CASSLPAGGYLGEQYF	TRBV13	TRBJ2-7	-
CASSLGGQSSYEQYF	TRBV5-4	TRBJ2-7	-
CASSAGEGRGSNTEAFF	TRBV11-3	TRBJ1-1	once
CASRQGSSNYGYTF	TRBV2	TRBJ1-2	-
CASSPGTSAVSSYNEQFF	TRBV27	TRBJ2-1	-
CATSVGGWETQYF	TRBV24-1	TRBJ2-5	-
CATSPGQGKFF	TRBV6-6	TRBJ2-1	-
CASKGVRETVSGNTIYF	TRBV28	TRBJ1-3	-
CASSQSINQPQHF	TRBV23-1	TRBJ1-5	-
CASSAGTSGDNEQFF	TRBV10-1	TRBJ2-1	-
CASSTGTATQETQYF	TRBV5-1	TRBJ2-5	-
CASRRQGSYGYTF	TRBV4-3	TRBJ1-2	-
CASSFRQGLGNEQFF	TRBV5-1	TRBJ2-1	-
CASSQRGGETQYF	TRBV3-1/TRBV3-2	TRBJ2-5	-
CASSRGGGAWEKLFF	TRBV6-6	TRBJ1-4	-
CASSPGSAGNNEQFF	TRBV4-2	TRBJ2-1	-
CSGLHTDTQYF	TRBV29-1	TRBJ2-3	-
CASTSTITYEQYF	TRBV6-5	TRBJ2-7	-
CASSQVKPSVGTGGTDTQYF	TRBV3-1/TRBV3-2	TRBJ2-3	once
CASSLRRVNTGELFF	TRBV7-9	TRBJ2-2	-
CASLQAEARNSYNEQFF	TRBV25-1	TRBJ2-1	-
CASSLGGHGANVLTF	TRBV6-5	TRBJ2-6	-
CASSEGQGRQTQYF	TRBV6-2/TRBV6-3	TRBJ2-5	-
CASSLRTATNEKLFF	TRBV5-1	TRBJ1-4	-